The 14 T cell receptor beta chains below were found in one sample sequenced in a study of control samples from healthy donors and cancer patients. Measured with immunoSEQ multiplex PCR; TCRdb has only the in-frame clones, and not every one. The sample comprises tens of thousands of clones, approximately 85% of which are singletons, and 4.5% to 6% rests with the top ten. Sequences were obtained from blood. The source is a man aged 35-49 years in good health.

The chain is built from TRBV14 and TRBJ1-1; 7 bases match TRBD1. CDR1 SGHDN and CDR2 FVKESK come from the germline V gene. Trimming removed 2 bases from V and 3 bases from J; junction bases left unmatched: 0. This CDR3 has 13 residues. The CDR3: CASSQTGDTEAFF. The DNA of the CDR3 is TGTGCCAGCAGCCAAACAGGGGACACTGAAGCTTTCTTT.

This rearrangement joins TRBV11-2 to TRBJ2-7; 10 bases line up with TRBD2. In germline, CDR1 is SGHAT, CDR2 FQNNGV. The CDR3 spans 15 residues. After removal of 4 bases from V and 3 bases from J, the junction contained 6 bases not matched to a gene. CDR3 sequence: CASSSLAGEIYEQYF. For the CDR3, the DNA is TGTGCCAGCAGCTCGCTAGCGGGGGAGATCTACGAGCAGTACTTC. The variable domain in full, with the rest retrieved from reference TRBV11-2 and TRBJ2-7, is EAGVAQSPRYKIIEKRQSVAFWCNPISGHATLYWYQQILGQGPKLLIQFQNNGVVDDSQLPKDRFSAERLKGVDSTLKIQPAKLEDSAVYLCASSSLAGEIYEQYFGPGTRLTVT.

The V call is TRBV30, the J call TRBJ1-6; D uncertain. CDR1 is GTSNPN, CDR2 SVGIG, per germline (reference sequence). This CDR3 region has 13 residues. V lost 1 base and J lost 7, with 8 bases in between. Here the CDR3 reads CAWSASRNSPLHF. CDR3 sequence (DNA): TGTGCCTGGAGTGCCAGTAGAAATTCACCCCTCCACTTT.

The V gene is TRBV19, the J gene TRBJ1-5; no firm D call. V was cut by 1 base and J by 2 bases, with 9 bases left in between. The CDR3 covers 15 residues. Germline V gene data show CDR1 as LNHDA and CDR2 as SQIVND (reference sequence). The CDR3, as DNA: TGTGCCAGTAGTATAGGACCCTTCGGCAATCAGCCCCAGCATTTT. Its protein product is CASSIGPFGNQPQHF.

The rearrangement uses TRBV11-2 and TRBJ1-4, with D perhaps matching TRBD1 (5 bases). Germline V gives CDR1 SGHAT, CDR2 FQNNGV. V lost 5 bases to trimming and J lost 0 bases, with 16 bases between them. This CDR3 contains 17 residues. CDR3 in DNA: TGTGCCAGCAGCCCGGGACGGGGTAGATCAACTAATGAAAAACTGTTTTTT. Protein product: CASSPGRGRSTNEKLFF.

The sample holds one count of this clone. J is TRBJ2-1 and V is TRBV5-6; 11 bases fit TRBD2. CDR3 length: 15 amino acids. Trimming took 6 bases from V and 7 from J; bases not matched to a gene: 9. The germline V gene has CDR1 SGHDT and CDR2 YYEEEE. In DNA form, the CDR3 reads TGTGCCAGCACCTTAGCGGGGGGGCTAAAAAATGAGCAGTTCTTC. Protein product: CASTLAGGLKNEQFF.

The chain carries TRBV11-3 and TRBJ2-3, with 8 bases fitting TRBD2. The CDR3 runs to 14 residues. The V gene's germline CDR1 is SGHNT and CDR2 YENEEA. With 3 bases clipped from V and 4 bases from J, the junction kept 3 bases outside the gene matches. The chain's CDR3 is CASSFSGSADTQYF. The CDR3 bases are TGTGCCAGCAGCTTCAGCGGGAGTGCAGATACGCAGTATTTT.

This clone was seen a handful of times. The J gene is TRBJ1-1, the V gene TRBV7-3, with 8 bases lining up with TRBD1. V dropped 3 bases and J dropped 10; count of bases not matched to a gene: 4. The germline CDR1 and CDR2 sequences are SGHTA and FQGTGA. The CDR3 loop spans 12 amino acids. The CDR3 here is CASSFDRGVAFF. DNA for the CDR3: TGTGCCAGCAGCTTCGACAGGGGCGTAGCTTTCTTT.

A note on this clone: Possible read error: a much larger clone is one base away. This sample includes further DNA sequences coding for the same CDR3. This chain uses TRBV5-6 with TRBJ1-4; D gene unclear. The V end was cut by 0 bases, the J end by 0 bases, with 3 bases between. The CDR3 covers 14 residues. Germline CDR1 SGHDT, CDR2 YYEEEE. The CDR3 bases are TGTGCCAGCAGCTTGGTTGCAACTAATGAAAAACTGTTTTTT. Amino acid sequence: CASSLVATNEKLFF. Filled out from reference TRBV5-6 and TRBJ1-4, the complete variable domain reads DAGVTQSPTHLIKTRGQQVTLRCSPKSGHDTVSWYQQALGQGPQFIFQYYEEEERQRGNFPDRFSGHQFPNYSSELNVNALLLGDSALYLCASSLVATNEKLFFGSGTQLSVL.

As DNA, the CDR3 is TGTGCCAGCAGCCCGCACAACAACAATGAGCAGTTCTTC. This translates into CASSPHNNNEQFF. The chain couples TRBV6-4 to TRBJ2-1; D is unclear. From germline, CDR1 is MRHNA and CDR2 SNTAGT. Trimming pared 6 bases from V and 5 bases from J, leaving 11 bases between. The CDR3 is 13 amino acids.

This chain links TRBV6-5 with TRBJ1-3; 7 nucleotides match TRBD1. V shed 6 bases and J 6 bases; nucleotides not matched to a gene: 8. The length of the CDR3 is 14 residues. Germline values: CDR1 MNHEY, CDR2 SVGAGI. DNA of the CDR3: TGTGCCAGCAGATCGACAGGGAGAGAAAACACCATATATTTT. This encodes CASRSTGRENTIYF.

The chain couples TRBV23-1 to TRBJ2-1, with D unresolved. TRBV23-1 is recorded as an ORF, its role being uncertain. V lost 8 bases, J lost 7 bases, and 21 bases lay in between. The CDR3 sequence is 15 residues long. The chain's CDR3 is CASSTPGQIPNEQFF. CDR3 coding DNA: TGCGCCAGCTCGACTCCGGGCCAAATCCCAAATGAGCAGTTCTTC.

The CDR3 region has the DNA TGTGCCAGTTCCCCCCAGTCGGGAAGCCTGCTTGAAGCTTTCTTT. Its protein is CASSPQSGSLLEAFF. This chain joins TRBV9 and TRBJ1-1, with D uncertain. V was trimmed by 8 bases and J by 7 bases, leaving 24 bases between them. The CDR3 is made up of 15 amino acids. Germline CDR1 is SGDLS and CDR2 is YYNGEE.

The chain is built from TRBV10-3 and TRBJ2-4, with 7 bases aligning to TRBD2. There are 15 residues in the CDR3. Germline assignment: CDR1 ENHRY and CDR2 SYGVKD. J was trimmed by 10 bases and V by 2 bases; bases with no gene match: 11. CDR3 sequence (DNA): TGTGCCATCAGTGAGACTGGGAGGGGCTTAGATATTCAGTACTTC. Encoded protein: CAISETGRGLDIQYF.